This T cell receptor (beta chain) was recovered during a study of blood T cell repertoires in COVID-19. As for the study in general: The United States, Italy and Spain supplied acute and convalescent COVID-19 samples. PBMCs, B-cell-depleted T cells, or T cells were the source of the cDNA or gDNA that made up the material.

Germline V gene data show CDR1 as SGHDT and CDR2 as YYEEEE. Trimming took off 4 bases at V and 0 bases at J, with 3 bases between the two ends. This CDR3 has 12 residues. Source study methods: Nucleated cell counts were estimated from reference gene primer amplification. TCRdb's copy holds only in-frame clones and misses some; the assay was immunoSEQ multiplex PCR. V, J and clone size are taken as reported in that table, and D and trimming were inferred from the DNA itself. The sample has around 68,000 clones, roughly 80% seen once. The chain carries TRBV5-6 and TRBJ2-3; D remains ambiguous. This clonotype was obtained from a woman aged 45-65 years with acute or convalescent COVID-19. Sample: peripheral blood. Here the CDR3 DNA reads TGTGCCAGCAGCGAGAGCACAGATACGCAGTATTTT. Protein sequence: CASSESTDTQYF.